The source of this T cell receptor beta chain is a study of response to subunit inactivated influenza vaccine. Overall study results and limits: Each seasonal flu vaccination may recruit only limited new T cells, authors suggested.

Looked up from germline, CDR1 is MNHEY and CDR2 is SVGAGI. The length of the CDR3 is 16 residues. V shed 0 bases, J shed 11 bases, and the junction held 8 bases outside the gene matches. This clonotype has more than one count but fewer than ten. As yet, its antigen is unknown. TCRdb recomputed calls from the RT-PCR reads with MiXCR, one row per CDR3 protein. The sample holds roughly 650,000 distinct CDR3 sequences, around 15% seen once. This chain uses TRBV6-5 with TRBJ1-6; TRBD1 matches 9 bases. The source material was PBMCs from blood, sampled 14 days before vaccination. The receptor's source is a man in his fifties or sixties who received an inactivated influenza vaccine. CDR3 nucleotides: TGTGCCAGCAGTTACTCGCCGGGACAGGGACGGACACCCCTCCACTTT. It translates to CASSYSPGQGRTPLHF.